This T cell receptor beta chain emerged from a study of T cell changes during pregnancy in multiple sclerosis. Here immunoSEQ multiplex PCR was the method, and the copy in TCRdb shows in-frame clones only, minus some. The sample has about 89,000 clones, under 95% seen once; the top ten hold around 2.1%. This receptor was identified in a female donor in good health, enrolled as a control in a pregnancy study. Sample: peripheral blood, taken after pregnancy.

The CDR3 spells CASIPSRGGKNTEAFF. The CDR3 bases are TGTGCCAGCATCCCCTCCCGGGGAGGGAAAAACACTGAAGCTTTCTTT. The chain uses TRBV2 and TRBJ1-1; no clear D. The CDR3 sequence is 16 residues long. The V end lost 7 bases, the J end lost 2 bases, and 20 bases lay between the germline ends. Looked up from germline, CDR1 is SNHLY and CDR2 is FYNNEI.